The text below deals with one T cell receptor (beta chain). As yet, its antigen is unknown. This entry comes from a study of T cell repertoires in cytomegalovirus infection. Study in general: Researchers turned to recently identified HLA-C-restricted CMV epitopes as well as well-studied HLA-B-restricted ones. Matching HLA type and CMV infection were both indicated by public TCR beta signatures.

Germline V gene sequence: CDR1 DFQATT, CDR2 SNEGSKA (reference sequence). Between the trimmed V and J ends, which lost 3 bases and 0 bases, there was a span of 12 bases. CDR3 length: 15 amino acids. TCRdb processed the reads anew with MiXCR; each CDR3 protein has one entry. The data contain just under 500,000 distinct CDR3 sequences, roughly a third of them singletons. Whole-study results and caveats: Cumulative frequency (of public TCR beta family members) identified carriers of CMV plus the relevant HLA. HLA-C-restricted CMV clonotypes gave the most frequent clonotype in two of eight donors.

The receptor was isolated from a human donor in good health (CMV status not recorded). Some clones in this sample may be carry-over from other donors' samples. The specimen comprised cultured PBMCs, sampled from culture after CMV antigen stimulation. The rearrangement joins TRBV20-1 to TRBJ2-1, with D possibly being TRBD2 (5 bases). CDR3 amino acids: CSASSAELSYNEQFF. The CDR3 region has the DNA TGCAGTGCTAGCTCAGCGGAGCTCTCCTACAATGAGCAGTTCTTC.